This T cell receptor beta chain was sequenced during a study of Ad26.COV2.S vaccination and SARS-CoV-2 variants. Study background: By the intramuscular route, Ad26.COV2.S was given once, or twice 56 days apart. Study-wide results and caveats: Assessments of TCR breadth and depth may have underestimated the total T cell responses.

Treatment meaning: about 20 received Ad26.COV2.S at low or high dose, single or two shots; 5 received placebo; per-sample allocation not given. Specimen acquisition occurred on day 63 following the initial vaccine or placebo injection. Sequencing was performed with immunoSEQ multiplex PCR; in TCRdb, only in-frame clones are kept and a portion is missing. Among fewer than 500,000 clones listed, roughly 88% were seen once. Of note for this clone: Its specificity is unknown.

V was clipped by 0 bases and J by 5 bases, with 4 bases between them. Germline CDR1 SEHNR, CDR2 FQNEAQ (reference sequence). This CDR3 is built from 13 residues. The TCR sequence derives from a person aged 18 to 59 who received the Ad26.COV2.S COVID-19 vaccine or a placebo. The sequencing used peripheral blood, collected in a trial of Ad26.COV2.S vaccine versus placebo. This rearrangement joins TRBV7-9 to TRBJ2-2; D is undetermined. The CDR3 DNA reads as TGTGCCAGCAGCTTAGCGGCAACCGGGGAGCTGTTTTTT. This encodes CASSLAATGELFF.